Below, one T cell receptor (beta chain) is given with its context. Trimming took off 4 bases at V and 4 bases at J, with 17 bases between the two ends. The CDR3 loop spans 16 amino acids. Germline values: CDR1 SGDLS, CDR2 YYNGEE. The sample originates from a study of blood T cell repertoires in COVID-19. Assay used: immunoSEQ multiplex PCR; TCRdb lists only in-frame clones, some missing. The sample lists 350,000 to 450,000 clones, about 89% occurring once. This TCR came from a woman aged 60-75 years with COVID-19, enrolled during active disease. The sequenced sample consisted of peripheral blood. This rearrangement joins TRBV9 to TRBJ2-2; D is perhaps TRBD2 (5 bases). The CDR3: CASSLSVGMRTGELFF. CDR3 bases: TGTGCCAGCAGCCTCTCGGTCGGGATGCGCACCGGGGAGCTGTTTTTT.